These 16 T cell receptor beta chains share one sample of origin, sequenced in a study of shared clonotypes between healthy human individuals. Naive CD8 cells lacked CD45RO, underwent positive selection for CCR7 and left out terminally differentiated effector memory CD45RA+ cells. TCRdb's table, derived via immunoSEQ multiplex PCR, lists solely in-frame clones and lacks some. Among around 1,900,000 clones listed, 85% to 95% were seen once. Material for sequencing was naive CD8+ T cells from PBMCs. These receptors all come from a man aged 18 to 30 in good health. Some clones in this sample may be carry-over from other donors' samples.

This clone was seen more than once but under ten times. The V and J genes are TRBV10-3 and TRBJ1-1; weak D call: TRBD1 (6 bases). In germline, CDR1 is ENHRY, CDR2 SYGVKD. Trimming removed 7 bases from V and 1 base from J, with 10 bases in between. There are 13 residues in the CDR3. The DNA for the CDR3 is TGTGCCATCAACCCGGACAGGAACACTGAAGCTTTCTTT. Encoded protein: CAINPDRNTEAFF.

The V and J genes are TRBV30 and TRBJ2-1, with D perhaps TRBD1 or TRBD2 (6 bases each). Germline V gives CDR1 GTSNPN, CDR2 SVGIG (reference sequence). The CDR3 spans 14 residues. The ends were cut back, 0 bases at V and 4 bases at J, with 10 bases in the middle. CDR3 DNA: TGTGCCTGGAGTGTAGGGGGGTGGTACAATGAGCAGTTCTTC. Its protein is CAWSVGGWYNEQFF.

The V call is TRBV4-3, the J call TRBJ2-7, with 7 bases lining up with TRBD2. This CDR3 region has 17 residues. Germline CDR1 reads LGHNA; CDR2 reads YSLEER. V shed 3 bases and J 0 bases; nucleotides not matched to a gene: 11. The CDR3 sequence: CASSQLLPAGVSYEQYF. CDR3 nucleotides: TGCGCCAGCAGCCAGCTCCTCCCTGCGGGAGTCTCCTACGAGCAGTACTTC.

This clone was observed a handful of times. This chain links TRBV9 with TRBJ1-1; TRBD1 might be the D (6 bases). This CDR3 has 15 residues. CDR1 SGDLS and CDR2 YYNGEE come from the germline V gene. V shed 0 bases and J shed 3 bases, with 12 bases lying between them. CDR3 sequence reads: CASSVGSGEYTEAFF. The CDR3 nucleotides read TGTGCCAGCAGCGTAGGGTCAGGGGAGTACACTGAAGCTTTCTTT. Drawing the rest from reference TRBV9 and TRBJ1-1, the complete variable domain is DSGVTQTPKHLITATGQRVTLRCSPRSGDLSVYWYQQSLDQGLQFLIQYYNGEERAKGNILERFSAQQFPDLHSELNLSSLELGDSALYFCASSVGSGEYTEAFFGQGTRLTVV.

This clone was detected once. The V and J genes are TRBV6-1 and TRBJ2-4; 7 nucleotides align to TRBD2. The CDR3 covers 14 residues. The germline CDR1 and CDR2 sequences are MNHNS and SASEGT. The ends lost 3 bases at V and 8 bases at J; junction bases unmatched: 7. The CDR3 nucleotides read TGTGCCAGCAGTGACCGGACTAGTACGGACATTCAGTACTTC. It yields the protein CASSDRTSTDIQYF.

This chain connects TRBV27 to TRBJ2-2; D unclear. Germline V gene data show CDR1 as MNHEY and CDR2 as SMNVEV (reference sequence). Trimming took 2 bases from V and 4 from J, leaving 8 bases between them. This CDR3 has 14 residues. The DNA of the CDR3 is TGTGCCAGCAGTTTAAGAGTAATCACCGGGGAGCTGTTTTTT. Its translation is CASSLRVITGELFF.

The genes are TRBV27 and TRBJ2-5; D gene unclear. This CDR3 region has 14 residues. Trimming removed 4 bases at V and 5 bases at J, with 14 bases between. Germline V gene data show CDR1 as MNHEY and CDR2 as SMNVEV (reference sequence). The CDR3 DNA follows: TGTGCCAGCAGTTCCTACGGTACTCGGGAGACCCAGTACTTC. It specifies CASSSYGTRETQYF.

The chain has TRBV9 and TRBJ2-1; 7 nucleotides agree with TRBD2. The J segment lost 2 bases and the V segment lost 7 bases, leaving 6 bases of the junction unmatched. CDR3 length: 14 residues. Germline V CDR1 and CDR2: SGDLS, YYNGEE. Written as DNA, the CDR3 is TGTGCCAGCGCGGGGGAAGGTCCCTACAATGAGCAGTTCTTC. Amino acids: CASAGEGPYNEQFF.

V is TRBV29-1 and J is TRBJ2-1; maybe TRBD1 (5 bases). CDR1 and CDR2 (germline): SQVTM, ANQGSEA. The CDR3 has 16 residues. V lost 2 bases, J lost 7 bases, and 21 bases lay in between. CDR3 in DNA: TGCAGCGTTGAAAGGGGCAGGGTGCGGAATGAGAATGAGCAGTTCTTC. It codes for CSVERGRVRNENEQFF.

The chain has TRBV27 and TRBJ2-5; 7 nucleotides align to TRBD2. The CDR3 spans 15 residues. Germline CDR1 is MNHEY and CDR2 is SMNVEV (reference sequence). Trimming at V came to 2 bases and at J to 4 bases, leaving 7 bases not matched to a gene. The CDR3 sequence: CASSLGGGSGETQYF. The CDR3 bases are TGTGCCAGCAGTTTAGGGGGGGGATCAGGAGAGACCCAGTACTTC.

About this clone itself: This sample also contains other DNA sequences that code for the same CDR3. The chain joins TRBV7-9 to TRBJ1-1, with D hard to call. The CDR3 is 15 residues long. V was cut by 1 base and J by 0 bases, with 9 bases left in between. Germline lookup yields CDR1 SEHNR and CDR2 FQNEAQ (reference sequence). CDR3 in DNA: TGTGCCAGCAGCTTAGTGAGGGCCCTGAACACTGAAGCTTTCTTT. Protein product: CASSLVRALNTEAFF.

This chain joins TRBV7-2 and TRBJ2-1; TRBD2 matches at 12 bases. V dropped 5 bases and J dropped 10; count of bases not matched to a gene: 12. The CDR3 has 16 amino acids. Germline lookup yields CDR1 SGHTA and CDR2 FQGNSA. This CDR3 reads CASSTTSGRFVPEQFF. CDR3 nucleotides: TGTGCCAGCAGCACCACTAGCGGGAGGTTCGTCCCCGAGCAGTTCTTC.

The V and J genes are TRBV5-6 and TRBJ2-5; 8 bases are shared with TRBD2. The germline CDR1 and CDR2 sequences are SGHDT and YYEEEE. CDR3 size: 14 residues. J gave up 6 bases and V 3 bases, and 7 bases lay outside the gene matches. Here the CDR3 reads CASSYGTSVQTQYF. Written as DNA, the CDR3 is TGTGCCAGCAGCTACGGGACTAGTGTACAGACCCAGTACTTC.

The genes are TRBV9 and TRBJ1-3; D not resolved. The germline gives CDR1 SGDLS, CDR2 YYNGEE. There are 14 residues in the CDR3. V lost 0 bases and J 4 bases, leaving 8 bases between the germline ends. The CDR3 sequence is CASSVGNTGNTIYF. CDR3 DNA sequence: TGTGCCAGCAGCGTAGGTAATACGGGAAACACCATATATTTT.

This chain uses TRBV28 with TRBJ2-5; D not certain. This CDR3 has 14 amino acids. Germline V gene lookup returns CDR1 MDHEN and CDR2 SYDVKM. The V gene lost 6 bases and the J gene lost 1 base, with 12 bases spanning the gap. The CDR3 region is CASSGLWTQETQYF. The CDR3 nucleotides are TGTGCCAGCAGCGGTCTGTGGACCCAAGAGACCCAGTACTTC. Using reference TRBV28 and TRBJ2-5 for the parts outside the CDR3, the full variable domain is DVKVTQSSRYLVKRTGEKVFLECVQDMDHENMFWYRQDPGLGLRLIYFSYDVKMKEKGDIPEGYSVSREKKERFSLILESASTNQTSMYLCASSGLWTQETQYFGPGTRLLVL.

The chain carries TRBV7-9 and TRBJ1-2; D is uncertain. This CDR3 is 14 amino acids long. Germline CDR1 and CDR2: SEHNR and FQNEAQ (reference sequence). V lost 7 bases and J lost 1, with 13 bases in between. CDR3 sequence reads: CASTRFEDNYGYTF. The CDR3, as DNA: TGTGCCAGCACCCGCTTTGAAGATAACTATGGCTACACCTTC.